Included here is one T cell receptor (beta chain) sequence, with context. Its specificity is not known. The sampling schedule covered blood at baseline, cycle 4 day 1, and cycle 7 day 1. Repertoires were generated with immunoSEQ multiplex PCR, while TCRdb's copy carries only in-frame clones and drops some. This sample carries about 74,000 clones, about 81% of them seen once, and the ten largest clones take approximately 7%. The data were taken from a study of OX40 agonist ivuxolimab in advanced cancers. The study, taken as a whole, reports: Also showing low normalized T-cell clonal expansion were some of the nonresponders.

Germline CDR1 and CDR2: SNHLY and FYNNEI. The V end lost 4 bases, the J end lost 17 bases, and 14 bases lay between the germline ends. The CDR3 contains 11 residues. This clonotype was obtained from an adult with an advanced solid tumor such as melanoma, head and neck, liver or kidney cancer. The chain links TRBV2 to TRBJ1-4; D remains unclear. Sequencing was performed on CD4+ or CD8+ T cells sorted from blood, taken in a trial of the OX40 agonist ivuxolimab. The CDR3 DNA follows: TGTGCCAGCAGTGTAAAGACCCTAGCCTTTTTT. Amino acids: CASSVKTLAFF.